These T cell receptor beta chains were read from a single sample in a study of identical twins. TCRdb itself ran the 5' RACE reads through MiXCR, one entry per CDR3 protein. The sample lists 700,000 to 950,000 distinct CDR3 sequences, approximately 13% occurring once. These same records also appear under a second study, on yellow fever vaccine responses in identical twins.

Sequenced: PBMCs. The receptor set was obtained from a woman between 18 and 29 years old in good health. Both conserved end residues are part of each CDR3. The order of the fields is D gene, clone size, J gene, CDR3 length, V gene, CDR3 protein, CDR3 DNA. D genes are given only for firm matches. Size is stated for part of the rows, as once, few or many counts, or as a class when the clone is expanded.

.	.	TRBJ1-5	15	TRBV6-5	CASSYAGYSNQPQHF	TGTGCCAGCAGTTACGCGGGATATAGCAATCAGCCCCAGCATTTT
TRBD1	few	TRBJ2-2	17	TRBV24-1	CATSDLEGQPNTGELFF	TGTGCCACCAGTGATTTGGAGGGACAGCCTAACACCGGGGAGCTGTTTTTT
.	few	TRBJ2-1	14	TRBV12-3/TRBV12-4	CASSFWTRNNEQFF	TGTGCCAGCAGTTTTTGGACGAGGAACAATGAGCAGTTCTTC
TRBD1	many	TRBJ1-2	12	TRBV12-3/TRBV12-4	CASRRTGYGYTF	TGTGCCAGCAGGCGGACAGGGTATGGCTACACCTTC
TRBD2	.	TRBJ2-1	18	TRBV5-1	CASSLAQLALSSYNEQFF	TGCGCCAGCAGCTTGGCCCAACTAGCGCTAAGCTCCTACAATGAGCAGTTCTTC
TRBD1	.	TRBJ2-5	18	TRBV12-3/TRBV12-4	CASSPRTGGAVSEKTQYF	TGTGCCAGCAGTCCCCGGACAGGGGGCGCCGTAAGTGAGAAGACCCAGTACTTC
.	.	TRBJ2-3	16	TRBV4-1	CASSQPGTVGADTQYF	TGCGCCAGCAGCCAACCCGGGACGGTGGGGGCAGATACGCAGTATTTT
.	.	TRBJ2-3	11	TRBV29-1	CSVEPGDTQYF	TGCAGCGTTGAGCCCGGGGATACGCAGTATTTT
.	.	TRBJ1-3	14	TRBV12-3/TRBV12-4	CASRTTGLGNTIYF	TGTGCCAGCAGGACAACAGGGCTGGGAAACACCATATATTTT
TRBD1	many	TRBJ2-7	15	TRBV28	CASSSSSQGRNEQYF	TGTGCCAGCAGTTCCTCGTCACAGGGGAGAAACGAGCAGTACTTC
.	.	TRBJ2-3	15	TRBV5-1	CASRPTGTSTDTQYF	TGCGCCAGCAGACCGACTGGGACTAGCACAGATACGCAGTATTTT
.	few	TRBJ2-7	16	TRBV20-1	CSARKLGEAVPYEQYF	TGCAGTGCTAGGAAACTCGGCGAGGCGGTACCCTACGAGCAGTACTTC
TRBD1	few	TRBJ2-7	14	TRBV20-1	CSARTGADPYEQYF	TGCAGTGCTAGGACAGGGGCCGATCCCTACGAGCAGTACTTC
TRBD2	many	TRBJ2-5	15	TRBV12-3/TRBV12-4	CASTELAGDQETQYF	TGTGCCAGCACCGAACTAGCGGGGGACCAAGAGACCCAGTACTTC
.	.	TRBJ2-2	13	TRBV15	CATSSGVGWELFF	TGTGCCACCAGTTCGGGCGTTGGATGGGAGCTGTTTTTT
TRBD1	few	TRBJ2-5	16	TRBV9	CASSVADRGSWETQYF	TGTGCCAGCAGCGTAGCCGACAGGGGTTCGTGGGAGACCCAGTACTTC
.	.	TRBJ2-7	16	TRBV7-8	CASSPQPVSVASEQYF	TGTGCCAGCAGCCCACAACCGGTTAGCGTGGCTTCCGAGCAGTACTTC
.	few	TRBJ2-3	16	TRBV7-8	CASSTPGTPGPDTQYF	TGTGCCAGCAGCACCCCCGGGACCCCGGGTCCAGATACGCAGTATTTT
.	.	TRBJ2-6	18	TRBV11-1	CASSFSYRESSGANVLTF	TGTGCCAGCAGCTTTAGTTACAGGGAATCCTCTGGGGCCAACGTCCTGACTTTC
.	few	TRBJ2-1	14	TRBV20-1	CSARELGMAGEQFF	TGCAGTGCTAGAGAGTTGGGAATGGCGGGTGAGCAGTTCTTC
TRBD1	.	TRBJ2-5	16	TRBV27	CASSPLLDRGQETQYF	TGTGCCAGCAGTCCCCTCCTGGACAGGGGACAAGAGACCCAGTACTTC
.	once	TRBJ2-1	13	TRBV9	CASGVGLVTEQFF	TGTGCCAGCGGCGTAGGCTTAGTCACTGAGCAGTTCTTC
TRBD2	.	TRBJ2-1	16	TRBV7-6	CASSLVLAGADNEQFF	TGTGCCAGCAGCTTAGTGCTAGCGGGAGCAGACAATGAGCAGTTCTTC
.	few	TRBJ2-7	14	TRBV18	CASSPGGSSYEQYF	TGTGCCAGCTCACCGGGGGGTAGCTCCTACGAGCAGTACTTC
TRBD2	few	TRBJ2-2	15	TRBV20-1	CSAPSGSGFTGELFF	TGCAGTGCTCCAAGCGGGAGTGGGTTCACCGGGGAGCTGTTTTTT
.	few	TRBJ2-2	17	TRBV20-1	CSARLNRDPRLRGELFF	TGCAGTGCCCGGCTGAATCGTGATCCTAGACTCCGCGGGGAGCTGTTTTTT
.	many	TRBJ1-4	15	TRBV6-1	CASRRSDRFNEKLFF	TGTGCCAGCAGACGTAGTGACAGATTTAATGAAAAACTGTTTTTT
TRBD2	.	TRBJ2-3	15	TRBV6-1	CASRSLAGGPHTQYF	TGTGCCAGCAGGTCGCTAGCGGGAGGGCCACATACGCAGTATTTT
TRBD1	many	TRBJ1-2	15	TRBV4-2	CASSVPGQGPAFYTF	TGTGCCAGCAGCGTCCCGGGACAGGGGCCCGCTTTCTACACCTTC
.	few	TRBJ2-3	16	TRBV6-1	CASSIGGAGNPDTQYF	TGTGCCAGCAGTATAGGGGGCGCGGGAAACCCAGATACGCAGTATTTT
.	many	TRBJ2-7	17	TRBV18	CASSPPGFGMDTYEQYF	TGTGCCAGCTCACCACCGGGATTCGGCATGGACACCTACGAGCAGTACTTC
TRBD1	few	TRBJ2-2	14	TRBV29-1	CSVVGPGGTGELFF	TGCAGCGTTGTGGGACCAGGGGGCACCGGGGAGCTGTTTTTT
.	.	TRBJ2-4	14	TRBV20-1	CSARIGQGDNIQYF	TGCAGTGCTAGAATAGGGCAGGGTGATAACATTCAGTACTTC
.	many	TRBJ1-3	13	TRBV20-1	CSAGGSSGNTIYF	TGCAGTGCTGGTGGATCCTCTGGAAACACCATATATTTT
.	.	TRBJ2-7	12	TRBV7-9	CAVSRDLFPLYF	TGTGCCGTAAGCCGGGACCTATTTCCTCTGTACTTC
TRBD1	.	TRBJ2-5	16	TRBV15	CATSRDYGQARETQYF	TGTGCCACCAGCAGAGATTATGGACAGGCTAGGGAGACCCAGTACTTC
.	few	TRBJ2-6	17	TRBV4-2	CASSQDRPRTGANVLTF	TGTGCCAGCAGCCAAGATCGCCCAAGGACTGGGGCCAACGTCCTGACTTTC
TRBD1	few	TRBJ1-5	15	TRBV4-1	CASSWGTGEGEPQHF	TGCGCCAGCAGCTGGGGGACAGGGGAAGGGGAGCCCCAGCATTTT
.	.	TRBJ1-2	16	TRBV7-9	CASSLDVPRGGYGYTF	TGTGCCAGCAGCTTAGACGTCCCCCGAGGAGGCTATGGCTACACCTTC
.	.	TRBJ1-1	14	TRBV3-1	CASSQGFMNTEAFF	TGTGCCAGCAGCCAAGGGTTTATGAACACTGAAGCTTTCTTT
.	few	TRBJ2-3	13	TRBV24-1	CATSRPTADTQYF	TGTGCCACCAGCAGACCGACCGCAGATACGCAGTATTTT
.	.	TRBJ2-1	15	TRBV20-1	CSARGSTSSYNEQFF	TGCAGTGCTAGGGGGTCTACGAGCTCCTACAATGAGCAGTTCTTC
.	.	TRBJ1-6	16	TRBV5-1	CASSLDGGGMDSPLHF	TGCGCCAGCAGCTTGGATGGAGGGGGAATGGATTCACCCCTCCACTTT
.	many	TRBJ1-2	15	TRBV4-1	CASSQDQGSLDGYTF	TGCGCCAGCAGCCAAGATCAGGGCAGCTTGGATGGCTACACCTTC
.	few	TRBJ2-2	18	TRBV5-5	CASSLAGAGTANTGELFF	TGTGCCAGCAGCTTGGCTGGGGCGGGCACCGCGAACACCGGGGAGCTGTTTTTT
.	.	TRBJ2-1	12	TRBV7-9	CASSLVESVVVF	TGTGCCAGCAGCTTAGTTGAGAGCGTAGTCGTCTTC
.	.	TRBJ1-1	14	TRBV5-6	CASSLEYGNTEAFF	TGTGCCAGCAGCTTGGAGTACGGTAACACTGAAGCTTTCTTT
TRBD2	.	TRBJ2-5	15	TRBV3-1	CASTPGTSGKETQYF	TGTGCCAGCACCCCCGGGACTAGCGGGAAAGAGACCCAGTACTTC
.	many	TRBJ1-2	12	TRBV3-1	CASSLRLSGYTF	TGTGCCAGCAGCCTCCGACTGAGTGGCTACACCTTC